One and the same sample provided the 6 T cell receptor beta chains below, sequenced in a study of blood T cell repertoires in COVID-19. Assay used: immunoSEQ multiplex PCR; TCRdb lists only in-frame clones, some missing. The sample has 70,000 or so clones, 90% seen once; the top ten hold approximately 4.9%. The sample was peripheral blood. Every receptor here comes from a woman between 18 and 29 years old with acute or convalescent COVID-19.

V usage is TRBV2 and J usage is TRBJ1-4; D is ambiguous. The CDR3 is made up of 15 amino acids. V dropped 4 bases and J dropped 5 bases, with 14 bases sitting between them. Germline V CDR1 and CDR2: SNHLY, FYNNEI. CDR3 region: CASSVTGERNEKLFF. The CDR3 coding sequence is TGTGCCAGCAGTGTGACCGGGGAGAGAAATGAAAAACTGTTTTTT.

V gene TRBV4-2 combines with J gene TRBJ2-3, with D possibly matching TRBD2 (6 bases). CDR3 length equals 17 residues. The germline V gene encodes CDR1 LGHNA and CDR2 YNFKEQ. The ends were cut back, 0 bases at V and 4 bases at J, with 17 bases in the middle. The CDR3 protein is CASSQDIIGGVADTQYF. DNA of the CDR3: TGTGCCAGCAGCCAAGATATTATTGGCGGGGTGGCAGATACGCAGTATTTT.

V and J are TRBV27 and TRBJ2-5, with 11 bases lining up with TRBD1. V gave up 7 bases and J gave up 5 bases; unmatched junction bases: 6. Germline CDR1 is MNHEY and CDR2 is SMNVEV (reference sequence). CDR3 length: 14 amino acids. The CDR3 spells CASKRTGGRETQYF. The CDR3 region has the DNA TGTGCCAGCAAAAGGACAGGGGGCAGGGAGACCCAGTACTTC.

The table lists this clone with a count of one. The CDR3 here is CASSPTGTGNYGYTF. The CDR3 DNA is TGTGCCAGCAGTCCGACCGGGACAGGGAACTATGGCTACACCTTC. This chain uses TRBV6-5 with TRBJ1-2; 9 bases map to TRBD1. This CDR3 spans 15 amino acids. Trimming at V came to 5 bases and at J to 2 bases, leaving 6 bases not matched to a gene. The germline V gene has CDR1 MNHEY and CDR2 SVGAGI.

CDR3 amino acids: CSVEQGSYGYTF. The CDR3 DNA sequence: TGCAGCGTTGAACAGGGGTCCTATGGCTACACCTTC. The V and J genes are TRBV29-1 and TRBJ1-2, with D possibly matching TRBD1 (6 bases). V shed 2 bases and J shed 4 bases, with 8 bases lying between them. This CDR3 is 12 amino acids long. Germline V gene sequence: CDR1 SQVTM, CDR2 ANQGSEA.

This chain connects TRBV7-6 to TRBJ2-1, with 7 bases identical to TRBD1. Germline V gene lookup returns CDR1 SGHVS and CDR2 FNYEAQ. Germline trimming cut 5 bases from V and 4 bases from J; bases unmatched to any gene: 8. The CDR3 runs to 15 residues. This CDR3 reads CASSSNRDRYNEQFF. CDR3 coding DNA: TGTGCCAGCAGCAGCAACCGGGACAGATACAATGAGCAGTTCTTC.